A few counts support the clone carrying this T cell receptor beta chain. Its specificity is not known. These data originate in a study of regulatory T cells in long-lasting Graves disease. CDR1 is SGHDT, CDR2 YYEEEE, per germline. The CDR3 covers 15 residues. Trimming left V 1 base short and J 6 bases short, with 14 bases between. Study-wide findings and caveats: The TCR repertoire of persistent Graves' patients was less diverse than that of newly diagnosed ones.

The sample's time point: persistent/refractory GD, antithyroid drugs over 5 years with positive TRAb. TCR sequences were obtained from RNA taken from PBMCs. Arm-PCR of CDR3 regions with iRepertoire HTBI primers generated TCR beta libraries. Via MiXCR, TCRdb re-called the multiplex PCR reads, giving one row per CDR3 protein. The sample records 400,000 to 500,000 distinct CDR3 sequences, around 20% being singletons. V is TRBV5-6 and J is TRBJ1-5; TRBD1 is a possible D gene (6 bases). The source was peripheral blood mononuclear cells (PBMCs), collected when the disease was refractory, from a patient treated with antithyroid drugs. The TCR comes from a female donor with Graves disease. CDR3 bases: TGTGCCAGCAGCTTGTTCGGGGGGCCAAGTCAGCCCCAGCATTTT. It is translated as CASSLFGGPSQPQHF.